The 28 T cell receptor beta chains given below trace back to one sample, sequenced in a study of T cell responses to AZD1222 COVID-19 vaccine. TCRdb keeps only in-frame clones here, not all; method: immunoSEQ multiplex PCR. The sample yields over 85,000 clones, roughly 84% seen once. Sequencing was performed on peripheral blood, taken 28 days after the second AZD1222 dose. These receptors all stem from an adult who received the AZD1222 COVID-19 vaccine.

In this sample, this clone turned up a few times. Here the CDR3 reads CASKKGGTNTEAFF. The CDR3 DNA is TGTGCCAGCAAAAAGGGGGGGACGAACACTGAAGCTTTCTTT. The V and J genes are TRBV6-5 and TRBJ1-1, with D perhaps TRBD1 (6 bases). V lost 7 bases to trimming and J lost 1 base, with 13 bases between them. Germline-derived CDR1 and CDR2 are MNHEY and SVGAGI. The CDR3 has 14 residues.

This clone appeared once. The chain is built from TRBV7-8 and TRBJ2-1, with D perhaps matching TRBD2 (6 bases). The CDR3 has 14 residues. Germline lookup yields CDR1 SGHVS and CDR2 FQNEAQ. The germline V and J ends were trimmed by 5 bases and 8 bases, with 16 bases remaining between them. DNA for the CDR3: TGTGCCAGCAGCGTCGGGACTGCCAGCGATGAGCAGTTCTTC. This encodes CASSVGTASDEQFF.

The rearrangement joins TRBV5-1 to TRBJ1-1, with no clear D. V lost 5 bases and J 5 bases, leaving 16 bases between the germline ends. The germline V gene has CDR1 SGHRS and CDR2 YFSETQ. The CDR3 loop spans 14 amino acids. This CDR3 is CASSPPFGGTEAFF. The DNA of the CDR3 is TGCGCCAGCAGTCCCCCGTTCGGTGGGACTGAAGCTTTCTTT. The full variable domain, rest sourced from reference TRBV5-1 and TRBJ1-1, is KAGVTQTPRYLIKTRGQQVTLSCSPISGHRSVSWYQQTPGQGLQFLFEYFSETQRNKGNFPGRFSGRQFSNSRSEMNVSTLELGDSALYLCASSPPFGGTEAFFGQGTRLTVV.

CDR3 nucleotides: TGCAGCGTTGAATTGTCAGGGGCCTCCTACGAGCAGTACTTC. It is translated as CSVELSGASYEQYF. The J gene is TRBJ2-7, the V gene TRBV29-1; possible D gene TRBD1, 6 bases. V shed 2 bases and J shed 0 bases, with 11 bases lying between them. CDR1 and CDR2 (germline): SQVTM, ANQGSEA. The CDR3 consists of 14 residues.

The CDR3 region has the DNA TGTGCCAGCAGTGGTCCGCTGGGACAGACCACAACTAATGAAAAACTGTTTTTT. It translates to CASSGPLGQTTTNEKLFF. The V and J genes are TRBV6-1 and TRBJ1-4, with TRBD1 identical over 7 bases. CDR3 length: 18 amino acids. With 4 bases clipped from V and 0 bases from J, the junction kept 11 bases outside the gene matches. CDR1 and CDR2 (germline): MNHNS, SASEGT.

The genes are TRBV27 and TRBJ2-2, with D possibly matching TRBD2 (5 bases). The CDR3 length is 17 residues. CDR1 is MNHEY, CDR2 SMNVEV, per germline (reference sequence). V gave up 6 bases and J gave up 7 bases, with 24 bases separating them. CDR3 sequence reads: CASSPRVAGRYDGELFF. The CDR3 DNA reads as TGTGCCAGCAGCCCGCGTGTGGCGGGCCGATACGACGGGGAGCTGTTTTTT.

This chain joins TRBV15 and TRBJ1-1; D unresolved. The V and J ends lost 1 base and 8 bases respectively, with 17 bases between them. Germline V gene data show CDR1 as LNHNV and CDR2 as YYDKDF (reference sequence). This CDR3 region has 15 residues. CDR3 amino acids: CATSRALGYGPEAFF. DNA for the CDR3: TGTGCCACCAGCAGAGCTCTGGGGTACGGTCCCGAAGCTTTCTTT.

The J gene is TRBJ1-2, the V gene TRBV7-9; 8 nucleotides align to TRBD1. Germline V gene lookup returns CDR1 SEHNR and CDR2 FQNEAQ (reference sequence). J lost 6 bases, V lost 0 bases, and 6 bases had no gene match. There are 15 residues in the CDR3. CDR3 DNA sequence: TGTGCCAGCAGCTTAGCAGTAGGACAGGGACATGGCTACACCTTC. This translates into CASSLAVGQGHGYTF.

The rearrangement uses TRBV9 and TRBJ2-2; D call uncertain. CDR3 size: 17 residues. Germline V gene sequence: CDR1 SGDLS, CDR2 YYNGEE. With 0 bases removed from V and 6 bases from J, the gap between germline ends came to 18 bases. CDR3 nucleotides: TGTGCCAGCAGCGTAGTTCGAGGTTCCCCGAGGTCCGGGGAGCTGTTTTTT. Protein: CASSVVRGSPRSGELFF.

This rearrangement joins TRBV6-5 to TRBJ1-4, with D possibly matching TRBD1 (5 bases). V lost 5 bases to trimming and J lost 11 bases, with 18 bases between them. CDR3 length equals 14 residues. The germline V gene has CDR1 MNHEY and CDR2 SVGAGI. The CDR3: CASSPQLGVEKLFF. The CDR3 DNA follows: TGTGCCAGCAGTCCACAGCTAGGGGTGGAGAAACTGTTTTTT.

The chain recombines TRBV5-8 with TRBJ1-5; no clear D. This CDR3 contains 16 residues. Trimming stripped 1 base from V and 0 bases from J, with 11 bases between. Germline V gives CDR1 SGHTS, CDR2 YDEGEE. The CDR3 sequence: CASSLRARFSNQPQHF. In DNA form, the CDR3 reads TGTGCCAGCAGCTTGAGGGCGAGATTTAGCAATCAGCCCCAGCATTTT. Full variable domain (missing parts from reference TRBV5-8 and TRBJ1-5): EAGVTQSPTHLIKTRGQQATLRCSPISGHTSVYWYQQALGLGLQFLLWYDEGEERNRGNFPPRFSGRQFPNYSSELNVNALELEDSALYLCASSLRARFSNQPQHFGDGTRLSIL.

The V gene is TRBV10-3, the J gene TRBJ1-1, with TRBD1 identical over 9 bases. The CDR3 consists of 15 residues. Germline V gene sequence: CDR1 ENHRY, CDR2 SYGVKD. The J segment lost 3 bases and the V segment lost 7 bases, leaving 9 bases of the junction unmatched. The CDR3 sequence: CAIKAQGARYTEAFF. CDR3 sequence (DNA): TGTGCCATCAAGGCACAGGGGGCGCGATACACTGAAGCTTTCTTT.

V is TRBV10-3 and J is TRBJ1-2, with no clear D. The germline V and J ends were trimmed by 5 bases and 6 bases, with 13 bases remaining between them. Germline V lookup: CDR1 ENHRY, CDR2 SYGVKD. This CDR3 has 13 amino acids. Here the CDR3 DNA reads TGTGCCATCAGTCCCCCGGACGGCGATGGCTACACCTTC. As protein: CAISPPDGDGYTF.

The rearrangement links TRBV12-5 to TRBJ2-1; 12 positions agree with TRBD2. CDR1 LGHNT and CDR2 FRNRAP come from the germline V gene. The CDR3 contains 15 residues. After removal of 6 bases from V and 8 bases from J, the junction contained 8 bases not matched to a gene. The CDR3 region has the DNA TGTGCTAGTGGACTAGCGGGAGGATATTTTGATGAGCAGTTCTTC. Translating it yields CASGLAGGYFDEQFF.

This chain uses TRBV10-3 with TRBJ1-1, with D possibly being TRBD1 (6 bases). CDR1 is ENHRY, CDR2 SYGVKD, per germline. V lost 7 bases to trimming and J lost 4 bases, with 13 bases between them. The CDR3 is made up of 13 amino acids. CDR3 sequence: CAITRGGGTEAFF. In DNA, the CDR3 is TGTGCCATCACGAGGGGAGGGGGCACTGAAGCTTTCTTT.

The chain uses TRBV27 and TRBJ1-1; 7 nucleotides match TRBD1. Trimming took 5 bases from V and 3 from J; bases not matched to a gene: 6. From germline, CDR1 is MNHEY and CDR2 SMNVEV (reference sequence). The CDR3 totals 14 residues. DNA of the CDR3: TGTGCCAGCAGTGCCAGGGGGAGGTACACTGAAGCTTTCTTT. The encoded protein is CASSARGRYTEAFF.

V usage is TRBV29-1 and J usage is TRBJ1-1; D not resolved. Trimming removed 4 bases from V and 1 base from J, with 13 bases in between. Germline CDR1 is SQVTM and CDR2 is ANQGSEA. CDR3 length equals 14 residues. The DNA of the CDR3 is TGCAGCGTTGGGCACCTCGACGGGAACACTGAAGCTTTCTTT. This codes for CSVGHLDGNTEAFF.

This rearrangement joins TRBV20-1 to TRBJ1-2; maybe TRBD1 (5 bases). V was shortened by 6 bases and J by 7 bases, with 12 bases between the two germline ends. Germline assignment: CDR1 DFQATT and CDR2 SNEGSKA (reference sequence). There are 11 residues in the CDR3. The chain's CDR3 is CSATWGSGYTF. The CDR3 nucleotides are TGCAGTGCAACCTGGGGGTCTGGCTACACCTTC.

In its sample, this clone was seen once. This sequence joins TRBV2 and TRBJ2-1; unclear D gene. Trimming took off 2 bases at V and 0 bases at J, with 8 bases between the two ends. From germline, CDR1 is SNHLY and CDR2 FYNNEI. The CDR3 has 15 amino acids. The CDR3 spells CASSEYRGSYNEQFF. CDR3 DNA sequence: TGTGCCAGCAGTGAATACCGAGGCTCCTACAATGAGCAGTTCTTC.

The rearrangement links TRBV19 to TRBJ1-2; 8 nucleotides line up with TRBD1. Unmatched junction bases numbered 4, after V lost 5 bases and J lost 5 bases. The CDR3 length is 13 residues. Germline V lookup: CDR1 LNHDA, CDR2 SQIVND (reference sequence). CDR3 region: CASSSQGEYGYTF. As DNA, the CDR3 is TGTGCCAGTAGTTCACAGGGGGAATATGGCTACACCTTC.

The chain recombines TRBV6-5 with TRBJ1-2; D is unresolved. V was cut by 0 bases and J by 1 base, with 12 bases left in between. The V gene's germline CDR1 is MNHEY and CDR2 SVGAGI. CDR3 length: 16 amino acids. As DNA, the CDR3 is TGTGCCAGCAGTTACTCCCCAGGATCTGATAACTATGGCTACACCTTC. Translated: CASSYSPGSDNYGYTF.

V usage is TRBV29-1 and J usage is TRBJ1-1; 7 bases map to TRBD1. CDR3 length: 13 amino acids. The V gene end was trimmed by 6 bases and the J gene end by 2 bases; junction bases not matched to a gene: 6. The germline CDR1 and CDR2 sequences are SQVTM and ANQGSEA. CDR3 in amino acids: CSVLTGLNTEAFF. The DNA of the CDR3 is TGCAGCGTCCTGACAGGGCTTAACACTGAAGCTTTCTTT.

This clone was recorded a few times. The V and J genes are TRBV10-3 and TRBJ1-2; a possible D gene is TRBD1 (6 bases). Looked up from germline, CDR1 is ENHRY and CDR2 is SYGVKD. The V end lost 10 bases, the J end lost 7 bases, and 19 bases lay between the germline ends. The CDR3 has 13 residues. CDR3 protein: CATSGEGDGGYTF. The CDR3 nucleotides read TGTGCCACCTCCGGTGAGGGGGACGGTGGCTACACCTTC.

The chain links TRBV19 to TRBJ2-2, with 11 bases identical to TRBD2. J was trimmed by 5 bases and V by 2 bases; bases with no gene match: 10. In germline, CDR1 is LNHDA, CDR2 SQIVND (reference sequence). This CDR3 is 18 amino acids long. The CDR3 protein is CASSIRLAGGSRTGELFF. CDR3 sequence (DNA): TGTGCCAGTAGTATAAGGCTAGCGGGAGGATCAAGGACCGGGGAGCTGTTTTTT.

The chain links TRBV5-1 to TRBJ1-6; D might be TRBD1 (5 bases). The germline V and J ends were trimmed by 4 bases and 10 bases, with 21 bases remaining between them. Germline V CDR1 and CDR2: SGHRS, YFSETQ. CDR3 size: 16 residues. The CDR3 spells CASSPAGGISGSPLHF. DNA of the CDR3: TGCGCCAGCAGCCCGGCGGGGGGGATATCGGGATCACCCCTCCACTTT. Based on the CDR3 plus reference TRBV5-1 and TRBJ1-6, the full variable domain is KAGVTQTPRYLIKTRGQQVTLSCSPISGHRSVSWYQQTPGQGLQFLFEYFSETQRNKGNFPGRFSGRQFSNSRSEMNVSTLELGDSALYLCASSPAGGISGSPLHFGNGTRLTVT.

The chain carries TRBV6-2 or TRBV6-3 and TRBJ2-3, with 11 bases lining up with TRBD1. The CDR3 contains 16 residues. J was trimmed by 4 bases and V by 6 bases; bases with no gene match: 9. Per the germline V gene, CDR1 is MNHEY and CDR2 is SVGEGT. The DNA for the CDR3 is TGTGCCAGCAGCCCCCGGAGGACAGGGGGCCCAGATACGCAGTATTTT. Protein: CASSPRRTGGPDTQYF.

The rearrangement links TRBV7-8 to TRBJ1-6; D uncertain. The CDR3 sequence is 16 residues long. Between the trimmed V and J ends, which lost 7 bases and 1 base, there was a span of 14 bases. CDR1 is SGHVS and CDR2 is FQNEAQ in the germline V gene. The DNA for the CDR3 is TGTGCCAGCACCGACCCCCAGATTTCCTATAATTCACCCCTCCACTTT. As protein: CASTDPQISYNSPLHF. The entire variable domain, with the rest obtained from reference TRBV7-8 and TRBJ1-6, is as follows: GAGVSQSPRYKVAKRGQDVALRCDPISGHVSLFWYQQALGQGPEFLTYFQNEAQLDKSGLPSDRFFAERPEGSVSTLKIQRTQQEDSAVYLCASTDPQISYNSPLHFGNGTRLTVT.

This chain joins TRBV7-2 and TRBJ2-3, with 8 bases lining up with TRBD2. V lost 5 bases to trimming and J lost 3 bases; unmatched junction nucleotides: 4. The CDR3 has 14 amino acids. Germline lookup yields CDR1 SGHTA and CDR2 FQGNSA. CDR3 DNA: TGTGCCAGCAGCCGCGGGGGGTTGACAGATACGCAGTATTTT. The encoded protein is CASSRGGLTDTQYF.